Below are 25 T cell receptor beta chains sequenced from a single sample in a study of memory CD4+ T cells and cytomegalovirus serostatus. The sort gate was single viable CD3+CD4+CD8-CD45RO+ cells for memory CD4+ T cells. The assay was immunoSEQ multiplex PCR, and TCRdb's table has in-frame clones only and misses some. The sample has tens of thousands of clones, approximately 71% seen once; the top ten hold 0.88%. Sequenced material: memory CD4+ T cells from blood. Every receptor here comes from an adult in good health and CMV-seronegative.

This chain links TRBV7-9 with TRBJ1-1; possibly TRBD1 for D (5 bases). Germline V gene lookup returns CDR1 SEHNR and CDR2 FQNEAQ (reference sequence). The CDR3 is made up of 15 amino acids. The ends were cut back, 5 bases at V and 0 bases at J, with 13 bases in the middle. The CDR3 loop is CASSPRGGVNTEAFF. The CDR3, as DNA: TGTGCCAGCAGCCCTCGGGGGGGGGTGAACACTGAAGCTTTCTTT. The entire variable domain, with the rest obtained from reference TRBV7-9 and TRBJ1-1, is as follows: DTGVSQNPRHKITKRGQNVTFRCDPISEHNRLYWYRQTLGQGPEFLTYFQNEAQLEKSRLLSDRFSAERPKGSFSTLEIQRTEQGDSAMYLCASSPRGGVNTEAFFGQGTRLTVV.

This clone was seen more than once but under ten times. The V call is TRBV13, the J call TRBJ2-4; 8 bases are a match to TRBD1. The junction had 4 bases not matched to a gene; V was cut back by 3 bases and J by 9 bases. This CDR3 region has 13 residues. Per the germline V gene, CDR1 is PRHDT and CDR2 is FYEKMQ (reference sequence). The DNA for the CDR3 is TGTGCCAGCAGCTTGGACAGGGAGACCATTCAGTACTTC. Protein sequence: CASSLDRETIQYF.

V usage is TRBV5-1 and J usage is TRBJ2-7; 11 nucleotides align to TRBD2. V was pared by 0 bases and J by 4 bases, with 3 bases of the junction left unmatched. There are 15 residues in the CDR3. Per the germline V gene, CDR1 is SGHRS and CDR2 is YFSETQ. The CDR3 coding sequence is TGCGCCAGCAGCTTGGCCCTAGCGGGAGGTTACGAGCAGTACTTC. It codes for CASSLALAGGYEQYF.

V and J are TRBV7-9 and TRBJ1-1; TRBD1 agrees at 10 bases. CDR3 length: 18 residues. The ends lost 5 bases at V and 2 bases at J; junction bases unmatched: 14. Germline V lookup: CDR1 SEHNR, CDR2 FQNEAQ (reference sequence). The CDR3 bases are TGTGCCAGCAGCCGCCGCCCTGGGACAGGGGAATTTAACACTGAAGCTTTCTTT. This translates into CASSRRPGTGEFNTEAFF.

This sequence joins TRBV27 and TRBJ2-1; the match to TRBD2 covers 8 bases. The CDR3 consists of 20 residues. V lost 0 bases, J lost 0 bases, and 13 bases stayed unmatched. Looked up from germline, CDR1 is MNHEY and CDR2 is SMNVEV (reference sequence). The CDR3 DNA reads TGTGCCAGCAGTTTATCTGGTATAGCGGGAACCCGAGGCTCCTACAATGAGCAGTTCTTC. It yields the protein CASSLSGIAGTRGSYNEQFF.

The genes are TRBV4-3 and TRBJ2-7; D might be TRBD1 (6 bases). Germline lookup yields CDR1 LGHNA and CDR2 YSLEER. V was pared by 0 bases and J by 3 bases, with 15 bases between. The CDR3 spans 16 residues. CDR3 residues: CASSQDSLRGHYEQYF. CDR3 sequence (DNA): TGCGCCAGCAGCCAAGATTCGCTCAGGGGCCACTACGAGCAGTACTTC.

The chain carries TRBV18 and TRBJ1-5; possibly TRBD1 for D (5 bases). Trimming took 6 bases from V and 2 from J, leaving 11 bases between them. The CDR3 is made up of 14 amino acids. Germline lookup yields CDR1 KGHSH and CDR2 LQKENI. In DNA form, the CDR3 reads TGTGCCAGCTCGGAAGGGGTGGGCAATCAGCCCCAGCATTTT. The encoded protein is CASSEGVGNQPQHF.

The chain employs TRBV11-2 and TRBJ1-1; D is unclear. The CDR3 extends over 16 amino acids. Germline V CDR1 and CDR2: SGHAT, FQNNGV. V dropped 8 bases and J dropped 9 bases, with 28 bases sitting between them. DNA of the CDR3: TGTGCCAGCTCAGTAGGGCCCCCATCTGTCCTTCAACAAGCTTTCTTT. As protein: CASSVGPPSVLQQAFF.

V is TRBV30 and J is TRBJ1-6; D remains ambiguous. The CDR3 has 15 amino acids. Germline values: CDR1 GTSNPN, CDR2 SVGIG (reference sequence). Deletions cut 3 bases from V and 3 bases from J, with 12 bases between. This CDR3 reads CAWRPLLDYNSPLHF. CDR3 bases: TGTGCCTGGAGACCGTTATTGGACTATAATTCACCCCTCCACTTT.

The sample holds a few counts of this clone. The genes are TRBV30 and TRBJ1-5, with D possibly being TRBD1 (6 bases). The CDR3 runs 11 residues. Germline CDR1 is GTSNPN and CDR2 is SVGIG (reference sequence). Written as DNA, the CDR3 is TGTGCGGCAGGGGAGTATCAGCCCCAGCATTTT. This gives the protein CAAGEYQPQHF.

For this clone: This same CDR3 is encoded by further DNA sequences in the sample. V gene TRBV30 combines with J gene TRBJ1-1; D unresolved. The CDR3 has 13 amino acids. Trimming removed 0 bases at V and 1 base at J, with 6 bases between. Germline loops: CDR1 GTSNPN, CDR2 SVGIG (reference sequence). The CDR3: CAWSVPKNTEAFF. CDR3 nucleotide sequence: TGTGCCTGGAGTGTACCCAAGAACACTGAAGCTTTCTTT.

In regard to this clone: The germline gene is not matched at one end of the junction; a read error may be the cause. The chain links TRBV7-7 to TRBJ2-1; D may be TRBD1 (5 bases). The V gene's germline CDR1 is SSHAT and CDR2 FNYEAQ (reference sequence). The CDR3 is made up of 15 amino acids. The CDR3 sequence is CASSSDAGMSNEQFF. CDR3 bases: TGTGCTAGCAGCTCGGACGCAGGGATGAGCAATGAGCAGTTCTTC. Full variable domain (remainder filled in from reference TRBV7-7 and TRBJ2-1): GAGVSQSPRYKVTKRGQDVTLRCDPISSHATLYWYQQALGQGPEFLTYFNYEAQPDKSGLPSDRFSAERPEGSISTLTIQRTEQRDSAMYRCASSSDAGMSNEQFFGPGTRLTVL.

The chain joins TRBV5-6 to TRBJ2-3; D call uncertain. This CDR3 has 11 amino acids. With 2 bases removed from V and 8 bases from J, the gap between germline ends came to 6 bases. CDR1 is SGHDT and CDR2 is YYEEEE in the germline V gene. As DNA, the CDR3 is TGTGCCAGCAGCTTCGAGGCTACGCAGTATTTT. Its protein is CASSFEATQYF.

J is TRBJ1-2 and V is TRBV6-1, with D possibly being TRBD1 (6 bases). Trimming removed 7 bases at V and 1 base at J, with 16 bases between. From germline, CDR1 is MNHNS and CDR2 SASEGT. There are 15 residues in the CDR3. The CDR3 sequence: CASMLGQPHNYGYTF. The CDR3 coding sequence is TGTGCCAGCATGCTAGGACAGCCTCATAACTATGGCTACACCTTC.

The chain uses TRBV12-5 and TRBJ2-2; no clear D. Germline loops: CDR1 LGHNT, CDR2 FRNRAP. Trimming cost V 3 bases and J 3 bases, with 29 bases left between them. The CDR3 has 21 residues. In DNA form, the CDR3 reads TGTGCTAGTGGTTTCCGACTGGCGAGACTCGAGGACGGATTGGACACCGGGGAGCTGTTTTTT. Encoded protein: CASGFRLARLEDGLDTGELFF.

This chain uses TRBV2 with TRBJ2-7; the match to TRBD2 covers 13 bases. Losses at the gene ends were 2 bases for V and 4 bases for J; bases not matched to a gene: 5. Germline V lookup: CDR1 SNHLY, CDR2 FYNNEI. The CDR3 covers 16 residues. The CDR3 region is CASSESTSGRWYEQYF. The CDR3 region has the DNA TGTGCCAGCAGTGAATCGACTAGCGGGAGGTGGTACGAGCAGTACTTC.

The gene calls are TRBV19 and TRBJ2-1; D remains ambiguous. Trimming shortened V by 3 bases and J by 7 bases, and 7 bases separated the two germline ends. Germline CDR1 and CDR2: LNHDA and SQIVND (reference sequence). This CDR3 has 12 amino acids. The CDR3 sequence: CASSMRRNEQFF. CDR3 coding DNA: TGTGCCAGTAGTATGAGAAGGAATGAGCAGTTCTTC.

The gene calls are TRBV11-2 and TRBJ1-1; D may be TRBD1 (5 bases). The CDR3 spans 15 residues. The V and J ends lost 5 bases and 4 bases respectively, with 17 bases between them. Germline CDR1 SGHAT, CDR2 FQNNGV. The CDR3 sequence: CASSTIRGLGTEAFF. CDR3 sequence (DNA): TGTGCCAGCAGCACGATTAGGGGATTGGGCACTGAAGCTTTCTTT.

This rearrangement joins TRBV29-1 to TRBJ2-5, with 9 bases aligning to TRBD2. The germline CDR1 and CDR2 sequences are SQVTM and ANQGSEA. V shed 7 bases, J shed 5 bases, and the junction held 14 bases outside the gene matches. This CDR3 comprises 15 residues. CDR3 sequence reads: CSAGGGRVRIETQYF. CDR3 DNA sequence: TGCAGCGCGGGGGGCGGGAGGGTCCGAATTGAGACCCAGTACTTC.

This sequence joins TRBV28 and TRBJ1-5; D is unclear. The CDR3 spans 15 residues. Trimming stripped 7 bases from V and 2 bases from J, with 15 bases between. Germline CDR1 MDHEN, CDR2 SYDVKM. This chain's CDR3 is CASNPTLGGNQPQHF. Written as DNA, the CDR3 is TGTGCCAGCAACCCGACGCTCGGGGGCAATCAGCCCCAGCATTTT.

The V gene is TRBV19, the J gene TRBJ2-3; 9 nucleotides agree with TRBD2. Germline CDR1 and CDR2: LNHDA and SQIVND (reference sequence). V was clipped by 3 bases and J by 3 bases; unmatched bases: 7. The CDR3 extends over 16 amino acids. CDR3 DNA sequence: TGTGCCAGTAGTATGCCAGCGGGAGGTGGGACAGATACGCAGTATTTT. It yields the protein CASSMPAGGGTDTQYF.

The chain combines TRBV5-1 with TRBJ1-1; possibly TRBD1 for D (5 bases). Trimming pared 7 bases from V and 1 base from J, leaving 14 bases between. CDR1 and CDR2 (germline): SGHRS, YFSETQ. The CDR3 sequence is 14 residues long. The DNA for the CDR3 is TGCGCCAGCCGGATGTGGGGCCGGAACACTGAAGCTTTCTTT. It yields the protein CASRMWGRNTEAFF.

This clone was picked up many times. This chain connects TRBV2 to TRBJ1-3; no clear D gene. V lost 9 bases and J 8 bases, leaving 14 bases between the germline ends. Germline V gene sequence: CDR1 SNHLY, CDR2 FYNNEI. CDR3 length equals 12 residues. CDR3 bases: TGTGCCAGTCGAGCGGGGATGGACACCATATATTTT. Its protein is CASRAGMDTIYF.

V and J are TRBV27 and TRBJ2-1, with D uncertain. Germline-derived CDR1 and CDR2 are MNHEY and SMNVEV (reference sequence). V lost 6 bases and J 0 bases, leaving 6 bases between the germline ends. The CDR3 contains 13 residues. CDR3 DNA: TGTGCCAGCAGAGCTAGCTCCTACAATGAGCAGTTCTTC. The encoded protein is CASRASSYNEQFF.

V is TRBV7-2 and J is TRBJ1-1, with D unresolved. The length of the CDR3 is 12 residues. Deletions cut 4 bases from V and 10 bases from J, with 13 bases between. Per the germline V gene, CDR1 is SGHTA and CDR2 is FQGNSA. Here the CDR3 DNA reads TGTGCCAGCAGCTCATCCCTGGTCGCAGCTTTCTTT. It encodes CASSSSLVAAFF. The whole variable domain, remainder taken from reference TRBV7-2 and TRBJ1-1, is GAGVSQSPSNKVTEKGKDVELRCDPISGHTALYWYRQSLGQGLEFLIYFQGNSAPDKSGLPSDRFSAERTGGSVSTLTIQRTQQEDSAVYLCASSSSLVAAFFGQGTRLTVV.